The present T cell receptor (beta chain) was sequenced within a study of blood T cell repertoires in COVID-19 (dated by TCRdb to 2019 to 2021). In the study overall: Samples from collaborators originated in the United States, Italy and Spain and spanned both the acute and convalescent phases of COVID-19. Deeply sampled blood TCRbeta repertoires from subjects exposed to, actively infected with, or recovered from COVID-19 were included in the dataset. Where available, HLA class I and class II types were obtained from metadata supplied by the sample provider rather than from assay-based typing. The material from the prospective study consisted of cDNA or gDNA derived from T cells, B-cell-depleted T cells, or PBMCs. A de-identified subject ID, COVID-19 status, age in years and sex were almost always included in the sample metadata. The repertoires were released in a freely available public database intended as a resource for research on the immune response to SARS-CoV-2. The samples were drawn from the first 160 participants of the ongoing ImmuneRACE study and from over 950 subjects provided by 6 global collaborators.

Collaborating institutions collected whole blood in K2EDTA tubes following their own protocols. For TCRbeta analysis, collaborators shipped samples in one of three forms: frozen whole blood, isolated PBMCs, or DNA extracted from either of those sample types. Germline trimming: 8 bases from V, 5 bases from J; junction bases outside gene matches: 8. The CDR1 and CDR2 encoded by the germline V gene (reference sequence) are SGHAT and FQDESV. The CDR3, cysteine through phenylalanine, is 14 amino acids long. Of all the DNA, just the CDR3 is kept, 42 bases in frame from base 1. Worth noting for this clone: What antigen it recognizes has not been identified. It has no much larger one-base neighbor in the sample; base qualities were not kept.

The investigation overall reported the following: How much clinical and demographic metadata was included differed by source and by participant, and the metadata was provided uncurated.

The immunoSEQ Assay, a bias-controlled multiplex PCR, was used to amplify TCRbeta CDR3 regions from genomic DNA. The source study handled its data this way. Within the assay, amplification of reference gene primers was used to estimate how many nucleated cells each sample contained. To quantify the absolute abundance of each unique TCRbeta CDR3 rearrangement, sequence reads were collapsed and filtered. For each sample, productive Simpson clonality was calculated as the square root of Simpson's diversity index over productive rearrangements. In TCRdb, the immuneACCESS table is reduced to in-frame sequences with V and J assigned. These tables do not hold every clone; where another copy was compared, an unresolved V gene accounts for under half, and the others remain unexplained. For V, J and clone size, that table is used; D and trimming come from the DNA. Here the sample has 200,000 to 300,000 clones; roughly 86% occur a single time. Clones ranked in the top ten supply 0.7% of the sample.

This TCR came from a human donor in a cohort sampled during active COVID-19. The sequence joins TRBV11-1 to TRBJ2-1, and 8 junctional nucleotides match TRBD2. Sequenced material: peripheral blood. The CDR3 amino acid sequence is: CASGPSGRDNEQFF. The sequenced DNA: TGTGCCAGCGGACCTAGCGGGCGAGACAATGAGCAGTTCTTC.